A single sample is the source of the 17 T cell receptor beta chains below, sequenced in a study of Ad26.COV2.S vaccination and SARS-CoV-2 variants. The assay was immunoSEQ multiplex PCR, and TCRdb's table has in-frame clones only and misses some. The repertoire holds 350,000 to 400,000 clones, roughly 90% seen once, with approximately 1.9% in the top ten. Treatment meaning: some 20 received Ad26.COV2.S at low or high dose, single or two shots; about five received placebo; per-sample allocation not given. Sample collection was performed on day 63 after the first vaccine or placebo injection. This specimen was peripheral blood, taken in a trial of Ad26.COV2.S vaccine versus placebo. The origin of the receptors is a person aged 18-60 years who received the Ad26.COV2.S COVID-19 vaccine or a placebo.

The rearrangement joins TRBV28 to TRBJ1-2, with D unclear. This CDR3 is built from 12 residues. V lost 2 bases, J lost 7 bases, and 8 bases lay in between. CDR1 and CDR2 from the germline V gene are MDHEN and SYDVKM. CDR3 DNA sequence: TGTGCCAGCAGTTTAGAGACGTTTGGCTACACCTTC. It encodes CASSLETFGYTF.

The V gene is TRBV16, the J gene TRBJ2-1, with D unresolved. V gave up 1 base and J gave up 1 base, with 8 bases separating them. The CDR3 spans 15 residues. Germline CDR1 and CDR2: KGHSY and FQNENV. The CDR3 DNA follows: TGTGCCAGCAGCCAATTTTTAGGGTCCTACAATGAGCAGTTCTTC. It encodes CASSQFLGSYNEQFF.

The chain is built from TRBV3-1 (or the pseudogene TRBV3-2) and TRBJ1-5; a weak D match, TRBD1 (6 bases). There are 15 residues in the CDR3. V lost 0 bases and J lost 7, with 13 bases in between. Germline-derived CDR1 and CDR2 are LGHDT and YNNKEL (reference sequence). Here the CDR3 reads CASSQDGGAGQPQHF. The CDR3 DNA sequence: TGTGCCAGCAGCCAAGATGGGGGGGCGGGGCAGCCCCAGCATTTT.

V gene TRBV7-9 combines with J gene TRBJ2-5, with 10 bases identical to TRBD1. V lost 5 bases to trimming and J lost 1 base; unmatched junction nucleotides: 4. Germline V lookup: CDR1 SEHNR, CDR2 FQNEAQ (reference sequence). The CDR3 is made up of 15 amino acids. CDR3: CASSRDRGIQETQYF. The DNA for the CDR3 is TGTGCCAGCAGCCGGGACAGGGGTATCCAAGAGACCCAGTACTTC. Variable domain in full (rest from reference TRBV7-9 and TRBJ2-5): DTGVSQNPRHKITKRGQNVTFRCDPISEHNRLYWYRQTLGQGPEFLTYFQNEAQLEKSRLLSDRFSAERPKGSFSTLEIQRTEQGDSAMYLCASSRDRGIQETQYFGPGTRLLVL.

In regard to this clone: A read error may explain this, as a much larger clone is one base away. This chain uses TRBV28 with TRBJ2-6; 9 bases match TRBD2. Per the germline V gene, CDR1 is MDHEN and CDR2 is SYDVKM. The CDR3 has 19 residues. The CDR3 DNA sequence: TGTGCCAGCTGTTTATGGGGGCGGGAGGGCCCCTCTGGGGCCAACGTCCTGACTTTC. It translates to CASCLWGREGPSGANVLTF.

The CDR3 DNA reads as TGTGCCTGGAGTGTACCTAATTCACCCCTCCACTTT. Amino acid sequence: CAWSVPNSPLHF. The rearrangement links TRBV30 to TRBJ1-6; D is unclear. This CDR3 is 12 amino acids long. V was clipped by 0 bases and J by 6 bases, with 3 bases between them. The germline CDR1 and CDR2 sequences are GTSNPN and SVGIG (reference sequence). The full variable domain, with the rest looked up from reference TRBV30 and TRBJ1-6, is SQTIHQWPATLVQPVGSPLSLECTVEGTSNPNLYWYRQAAGRGLQLLFYSVGIGQISSEVPQNLSASRPQDRQFILSSKKLLLSDSGFYLCAWSVPNSPLHFGNGTRLTVT.

The rearrangement links TRBV6-5 to TRBJ1-2, with 8 bases matching TRBD1. V shed 10 bases and J 2 bases; nucleotides not matched to a gene: 6. The CDR3 is 13 amino acids. The V gene's germline CDR1 is MNHEY and CDR2 SVGAGI. CDR3 protein: CATRTGRNYGYTF. The CDR3 DNA reads as TGTGCCACCAGGACAGGGCGAAACTATGGCTACACCTTC.

The J gene is TRBJ2-7, the V gene TRBV9, with a tentative D call TRBD1 (5 bases). This CDR3 spans 13 amino acids. The germline V gene encodes CDR1 SGDLS and CDR2 YYNGEE. Trimming pared 4 bases from V and 5 bases from J, leaving 13 bases between. The DNA for the CDR3 is TGTGCCAGCAGCCCAGAAGGGGTGGACGAGCAGTACTTC. Residues: CASSPEGVDEQYF.

The CDR3 sequence is CASSVEERNSPLHF. The CDR3 coding sequence is TGTGCCAGCAGCGTAGAGGAAAGGAATTCACCCCTCCACTTT. The chain couples TRBV9 to TRBJ1-6; unclear D gene. CDR3 length: 14 amino acids. Germline assignment: CDR1 SGDLS and CDR2 YYNGEE. V dropped 0 bases and J dropped 7 bases, with 8 bases sitting between them.

The chain combines TRBV7-9 with TRBJ2-2; no clear D gene. Germline V gene lookup returns CDR1 SEHNR and CDR2 FQNEAQ (reference sequence). V gave up 5 bases and J gave up 7 bases, with 20 bases separating them. The CDR3 is 16 amino acids. The CDR3 DNA sequence: TGTGCCAGCAGCCCCCCGCTCTATCCGCGAGTCGGGGAGCTGTTTTTT. Its translation: CASSPPLYPRVGELFF.

The chain carries TRBV30 and TRBJ2-1; D perhaps matches TRBD2 (6 bases). The length of the CDR3 is 11 residues. Germline lookup yields CDR1 GTSNPN and CDR2 SVGIG (reference sequence). V was pared by 0 bases and J by 14 bases, with 11 bases between. This CDR3 is CAWSVLGLEFF. For the CDR3, the DNA is TGTGCCTGGAGTGTATTGGGACTCGAGTTCTTC.

This clone came up once. V is TRBV15 and J is TRBJ2-3; D is possibly TRBD1 or TRBD2 (5 bases each). The CDR3 is 14 residues long. CDR1 is LNHNV and CDR2 is YYDKDF in the germline V gene (reference sequence). V lost 7 bases to trimming and J lost 3 bases, with 14 bases between them. CDR3 nucleotide sequence: TGTGCCACCACTGAGGGGAGTACGACAGATACGCAGTATTTT. This sequence encodes CATTEGSTTDTQYF.

The V gene is TRBV2, the J gene TRBJ2-3; 10 bases map to TRBD2. CDR1 and CDR2 from the germline V gene are SNHLY and FYNNEI. There are 16 residues in the CDR3. V lost 3 bases to trimming and J lost 5 bases; unmatched junction nucleotides: 8. In DNA form, the CDR3 reads TGTGCCAGCAGTGAGGGAGCGGGAGGGCCTCAAGATACGCAGTATTTT. It specifies CASSEGAGGPQDTQYF.

This chain uses TRBV4-1 with TRBJ2-5, with D possibly being TRBD2 (7 bases). Germline values: CDR1 MGHRA, CDR2 YSYEKL. The ends were cut back, 0 bases at V and 2 bases at J, with 10 bases in the middle. This CDR3 contains 15 residues. The CDR3 here is CASSQEGGRQETQYF. DNA of the CDR3: TGCGCCAGCAGCCAAGAGGGGGGGCGGCAAGAGACCCAGTACTTC.

The rearrangement joins TRBV7-2 to TRBJ2-3, with 7 bases that match TRBD2. Germline values: CDR1 SGHTA, CDR2 FQGNSA. This CDR3 has 15 amino acids. Trimming took 5 bases from V and 0 from J; bases not matched to a gene: 5. DNA of the CDR3: TGTGCCAGCAGCGTAGACGGGGGGAGCACAGATACGCAGTATTTT. Translation gives CASSVDGGSTDTQYF.

The CDR3 is CASSGQGRDYGYTF. As DNA, the CDR3 is TGTGCCAGCAGTGGACAGGGGAGGGACTATGGCTACACCTTC. This chain links TRBV2 with TRBJ1-2, with TRBD1 matching 8 bases. CDR3 length: 14 amino acids. V trimming: 4 bases; J trimming: 3 bases; junction bases outside the gene matches: 4. The germline gives CDR1 SNHLY, CDR2 FYNNEI.

V usage is TRBV28 and J usage is TRBJ2-5, with TRBD1 as a possible D gene (6 bases). Germline V CDR1 and CDR2: MDHEN, SYDVKM. This CDR3 has 15 amino acids. V shed 8 bases and J shed 3 bases, with 19 bases lying between them. CDR3 sequence (DNA): TGTGCCAGCTCTTCCTTGACAGGTTCTGAAGAGACCCAGTACTTC. Its protein product is CASSSLTGSEETQYF.